Listed here are 22 T cell receptor beta chains from one sample, sequenced in a study of blood T cell repertoires in COVID-19. Sequenced by immunoSEQ multiplex PCR; TCRdb stores in-frame clones only, minus some. The sample comprises more than 200,000 clones, more than 75% of which are singletons, and approximately 4.6% rests with the top ten. The sequenced sample was PBMCs or T cells enriched from blood (not recorded which). These receptor sequences come from a man aged 25-40 years with acute COVID-19.

This clone was seen just once. The chain is built from TRBV12-3 or TRBV12-4 and TRBJ1-1; D remains ambiguous. V was trimmed by 6 bases and J by 6 bases, leaving 14 bases between them. The CDR3 runs to 13 residues. CDR3 bases: TGTGCCAGCAGCAGAAGCGGGGAATCTGAAGCTTTCTTT. This encodes CASSRSGESEAFF.

This clone has only a few counts. CDR3 sequence reads: CASGEALNTEAFF. The DNA of the CDR3 is TGTGCCAGCGGAGAGGCTCTGAACACTGAAGCTTTCTTT. This rearrangement joins TRBV6-5 to TRBJ1-1; unclear D gene. Germline lookup yields CDR1 MNHEY and CDR2 SVGAGI. The CDR3 is 13 residues long. V was cut by 8 bases and J by 0 bases, with 10 bases left in between.

The rearrangement uses TRBV7-2 and TRBJ2-3; 7 nucleotides match TRBD1. V lost 5 bases, J lost 4 bases, and 9 bases stayed unmatched. The germline V gene encodes CDR1 SGHTA and CDR2 FQGNSA. The CDR3 contains 15 residues. For the CDR3, the DNA is TGTGCCAGCAGCATAGGGGGCGAGAGAGCAGATACGCAGTATTTT. Amino acid sequence: CASSIGGERADTQYF.

The rearrangement uses TRBV5-1 and TRBJ2-5, with 9 bases lining up with TRBD1. Germline lookup yields CDR1 SGHRS and CDR2 YFSETQ. With V trimmed by 0 bases and J by 4 bases, 4 bases remained unmatched. CDR3 size: 15 residues. The CDR3 sequence: CASSLEGTGIETQYF. The CDR3 DNA is TGCGCCAGCAGCTTGGAAGGGACAGGGATAGAGACCCAGTACTTC.

The chain employs TRBV19 and TRBJ2-1; 7 bases line up with TRBD1. The CDR3 runs 16 residues. Germline loops: CDR1 LNHDA, CDR2 SQIVND (reference sequence). The J segment lost 3 bases and the V segment lost 5 bases, leaving 10 bases of the junction unmatched. CDR3 nucleotides: TGTGCCAGTAGTGACAATCCCGGGACAGTCTACAATGAGCAGTTCTTC. Amino acid sequence: CASSDNPGTVYNEQFF.

This rearrangement joins TRBV6-1 to TRBJ1-4; D gene unclear. V was clipped by 2 bases and J by 4 bases, with 11 bases between them. Germline CDR1 and CDR2: MNHNS and SASEGT. This CDR3 comprises 15 residues. The CDR3 reads CASSESPGINEKLFF. In nucleotides, the CDR3 is TGTGCCAGCAGTGAAAGTCCAGGAATTAATGAAAAACTGTTTTTT.

The chain carries TRBV6-2 or TRBV6-3 and TRBJ1-1, with D unresolved. The CDR3 has 14 amino acids. Per germline, CDR1 MNHEY and CDR2 SVGEGT. With 5 bases removed from V and 0 bases from J, the gap between germline ends came to 10 bases. The CDR3 DNA sequence: TGTGCCAGCAGTCCCCGGGAAGTGAACACTGAAGCTTTCTTT. As protein: CASSPREVNTEAFF.

J is TRBJ1-4 and V is TRBV6-4; 11 positions agree with TRBD1. The length of the CDR3 is 17 residues. Trimming at V came to 6 bases and at J to 7 bases, leaving 13 bases not matched to a gene. CDR1 is MRHNA and CDR2 is SNTAGT in the germline V gene. CDR3: CASRETRGQGVSEKLFF. In DNA form, the CDR3 reads TGTGCCAGCAGGGAAACCAGGGGACAGGGGGTAAGTGAAAAACTGTTTTTT.

The table lists this clone with a count of one. This chain uses TRBV10-3 with TRBJ2-5, with a possible D match to TRBD2 (7 bases). Trimming removed 11 bases from V and 5 bases from J, with 18 bases in between. The CDR3 has 13 amino acids. Germline V gene sequence: CDR1 ENHRY, CDR2 SYGVKD. The CDR3 coding sequence is TGTGCCTCCGGGGGGCGTGGCGCGGAGACCCAGTACTTC. It codes for CASGGRGAETQYF.

The CDR3 coding sequence is TGCGCCAGCAGCTTGAACCTGCCCGGAGATACGCAGTATTTT. It codes for CASSLNLPGDTQYF. This rearrangement joins TRBV5-1 to TRBJ2-3, with D unresolved. Germline CDR1 and CDR2: SGHRS and YFSETQ. V was trimmed by 1 base and J by 5 bases, leaving 11 bases between them. The CDR3 runs to 14 residues.

This chain joins TRBV19 and TRBJ2-3, with 7 bases aligning to TRBD1. The CDR3 is 15 residues long. The V gene end was trimmed by 4 bases and the J gene end by 0 bases; junction bases not matched to a gene: 4. Per the germline V gene, CDR1 is LNHDA and CDR2 is SQIVND (reference sequence). The CDR3, as DNA: TGTGCCAGTAGTAGACAGGGTTCGAGCACAGATACGCAGTATTTT. Translated, it gives CASSRQGSSTDTQYF.

This clone was found once. The chain couples TRBV27 to TRBJ2-2; D call uncertain. Germline V gene lookup returns CDR1 MNHEY and CDR2 SMNVEV (reference sequence). The CDR3 is made up of 15 amino acids. With 1 base removed from V and 0 bases from J, the gap between germline ends came to 6 bases. CDR3 DNA: TGTGCCAGCAGTTTATGGGCAACGAACACCGGGGAGCTGTTTTTT. It is translated as CASSLWATNTGELFF.

This chain connects TRBV10-3 to TRBJ1-1; no firm D call. CDR1 and CDR2 (germline): ENHRY, SYGVKD. The CDR3 is 14 amino acids. V dropped 8 bases and J dropped 2 bases, with 15 bases sitting between them. The CDR3 bases are TGTGCCATCCTCGCGGGCGGGCAAAACACTGAAGCTTTCTTT. Protein product: CAILAGGQNTEAFF.

The gene calls are TRBV7-6 and TRBJ2-2; D unresolved. V gave up 1 base and J gave up 2 bases, with 11 bases separating them. Germline CDR1 and CDR2: SGHVS and FNYEAQ. The length of the CDR3 is 16 residues. CDR3 bases: TGTGCCAGCAGCTTAGGCTCGGGTAGCAACACCGGGGAGCTGTTTTTT. It yields the protein CASSLGSGSNTGELFF.

The chain recombines TRBV27 with TRBJ1-1; possibly TRBD1 for D (5 bases). CDR3 size: 16 residues. CDR1 MNHEY and CDR2 SMNVEV come from the germline V gene (reference sequence). V lost 4 bases to trimming and J lost 1 base, with 16 bases between them. The CDR3 is CASSSFAGTANTEAFF. The CDR3, as DNA: TGTGCCAGCAGTTCGTTTGCGGGGACCGCGAACACTGAAGCTTTCTTT.

This rearrangement joins TRBV7-3 to TRBJ2-1, with 8 bases that match TRBD1. This CDR3 spans 16 amino acids. Unmatched junction bases numbered 6, after V lost 5 bases and J lost 0 bases. CDR1 and CDR2 (germline): SGHTA, FQGTGA. In DNA form, the CDR3 reads TGTGCCAGCAGCCAATCGACAGGGGTCTCCTACAATGAGCAGTTCTTC. Its protein is CASSQSTGVSYNEQFF.

This clone was seen just once. Additional DNA sequences in this sample encode the identical CDR3. The genes are TRBV11-1 and TRBJ2-7; D is unclear. Germline V lookup: CDR1 SGHAT, CDR2 FQDESV (reference sequence). This CDR3 spans 13 amino acids. The V gene lost 1 base and the J gene lost 2 bases, with 6 bases spanning the gap. The CDR3 sequence is CASSLGQTYEQYF. In nucleotides, the CDR3 is TGTGCCAGCAGCTTAGGTCAGACCTACGAGCAGTACTTC.

The V gene is TRBV12-5, the J gene TRBJ2-7; D is perhaps TRBD1 (8 bases). This CDR3 contains 16 residues. CDR1 and CDR2 (germline): LGHNT, FRNRAP. Between the trimmed V and J ends, which lost 5 bases and 1 base, there was a span of 18 bases. The CDR3 region has the DNA TGTGCTAGTGGTGCGGCGCTACAGGGGGGGTCCTACGAGCAGTACTTC. It is translated as CASGAALQGGSYEQYF.

V and J are TRBV7-9 and TRBJ1-1; D is unresolved. The germline V gene encodes CDR1 SEHNR and CDR2 FQNEAQ (reference sequence). There are 14 residues in the CDR3. The germline V and J ends were trimmed by 2 bases and 7 bases, with 14 bases remaining between them. CDR3 residues: CASSLLALASEAFF. Written as DNA, the CDR3 is TGTGCCAGCAGCTTACTGGCCCTGGCAAGTGAAGCTTTCTTT.

The chain has TRBV12-3 or TRBV12-4 and TRBJ2-7; 9 nucleotides match TRBD1. The CDR3 has 13 residues. V dropped 6 bases and J dropped 6; count of bases not matched to a gene: 6. For the CDR3, the DNA is TGTGCCAGCAGAACAGGGGGCTTAACCGAGCAGTACTTC. Protein sequence: CASRTGGLTEQYF.

The rearrangement links TRBV10-3 to TRBJ1-1, with D perhaps TRBD1 (5 bases). Germline CDR1 reads ENHRY; CDR2 reads SYGVKD. The CDR3 length is 15 residues. With 6 bases removed from V and 7 bases from J, the gap between germline ends came to 21 bases. This chain's CDR3 is CAIRAIPGPPNEAFF. CDR3 DNA sequence: TGTGCCATCAGGGCCATCCCAGGGCCACCCAATGAAGCTTTCTTT.

The J gene is TRBJ1-2, the V gene TRBV3-1 (or the pseudogene TRBV3-2), with 7 positions matching TRBD1. The J segment lost 4 bases and the V segment lost 0 bases, leaving 2 bases of the junction unmatched. The CDR3 covers 14 residues. In germline, CDR1 is LGHDT, CDR2 YNNKEL (reference sequence). The CDR3 DNA reads TGTGCCAGCAGCCAAGAGGCAGGGGGCTATGGCTACACCTTC. Protein sequence: CASSQEAGGYGYTF.